This TCR beta chain was identified during a study of cytomegalovirus exposure and HLA in healthy donors. The protocol was immunoSEQ multiplex PCR, while the TCRdb copy is restricted to in-frame clones and leaves out a portion. Here the sample spans about 98,000 clones, around 90% being singletons. Germline V gene sequence: CDR1 SNHLY, CDR2 FYNNEI. The CDR3 length is 14 residues. V was shortened by 1 base and J by 5 bases, with 6 bases between the two germline ends. This clone was observed a few times. The chain uses TRBV2 and TRBJ1-6; D call uncertain. The sample comprised PBMCs. This clonotype originated in a woman between 25 and 40 years old in good health and CMV-seronegative. CDR3 in amino acids: CASSEEQHNSPLHF. The CDR3 region has the DNA TGTGCCAGCAGTGAAGAACAGCATAATTCACCCCTCCACTTT.